This T cell receptor (beta chain) was recovered during a study of T cells after posttransplantation cyclophosphamide. The protocol was immunoSEQ multiplex PCR, while the TCRdb copy is restricted to in-frame clones and leaves out a portion. The repertoire consists of tens of thousands of clones, none detected only once. Germline V CDR1 and CDR2: SGHAT, FQNNGV. The CDR3 has 12 residues. The V and J ends lost 5 bases and 6 bases respectively, with 11 bases between them. This clone was counted between two and nine times. Antigen unknown. Notes on the study in general: After PTCy, TRB diversity resembled that of CNI/methotrexate controls.

This chain connects TRBV11-2 to TRBJ2-7; D is unclear. The origin of this receptor is a woman aged 50 to 60 in good health and a related stem cell transplant donor. Sequencing used PBMCs. The chain's CDR3 is CASSPPGFEQYF. CDR3 DNA: TGTGCCAGCAGCCCGCCCGGGTTCGAGCAGTACTTC.